Below are 24 T cell receptor beta chains sequenced from a single sample in a study of shared clonotypes between healthy human individuals. Here immunoSEQ multiplex PCR was the method, and the copy in TCRdb shows in-frame clones only, minus some. The repertoire holds a few million clones, with just under 95% as singletons. Sequencing was done on a sample of naive CD4+ T cells from PBMCs. The subset is: CD45RA+ positively selected. The receptor source for this set is a man younger than 30 in good health. Some clones in this sample may be carry-over from other donors' samples.

As to this clone: Other nucleotide sequences in the sample specify the same CDR3. The J gene is TRBJ2-3, the V gene TRBV15, with TRBD2 identical over 9 bases. Germline V lookup: CDR1 LNHNV, CDR2 YYDKDF (reference sequence). The CDR3 is 16 amino acids. After removal of 1 base from V and 0 bases from J, the junction contained 2 bases not matched to a gene. The CDR3, as DNA: TGTGCCACCAGCAGAGGACTAGCGGAAAGCACAGATACGCAGTATTTT. This gives the protein CATSRGLAESTDTQYF.

The rearrangement joins TRBV5-4 to TRBJ2-1, with D perhaps assigned TRBD1 or TRBD2 (5 bases each). CDR1 and CDR2 (germline): SGHNT, YYREEE (reference sequence). There are 16 residues in the CDR3. Trimming cost V 4 bases and J 5 bases, with 19 bases left between them. CDR3 in amino acids: CASSRRLGTENNEQFF. In nucleotides, the CDR3 is TGTGCCAGCAGCCGTCGTTTGGGGACCGAAAACAATGAGCAGTTCTTC. Complete variable domain (other parts from reference TRBV5-4 and TRBJ2-1): ETGVTQSPTHLIKTRGQQVTLRCSSQSGHNTVSWYQQALGQGPQFIFQYYREEENGRGNFPPRFSGLQFPNYSSELNVNALELDDSALYLCASSRRLGTENNEQFFGPGTRLTVL.

The rearrangement uses TRBV28 and TRBJ1-2; 10 nucleotides match TRBD1. Germline V CDR1 and CDR2: MDHEN, SYDVKM. The V and J ends lost 6 bases and 5 bases, in that order; junction bases with no gene match: 27. The CDR3 covers 21 residues. Here the CDR3 DNA reads TGTGCCAGCAGGCACGGCGGGACAGGGGCAATTTATGGCCGAGGGGATTATGGCTACACCTTC. As protein: CASRHGGTGAIYGRGDYGYTF.

The chain carries TRBV5-1 and TRBJ2-3; no clear D gene. The CDR3 is 13 amino acids. V was clipped by 3 bases and J by 6 bases, with 11 bases between them. CDR1 is SGHRS, CDR2 YFSETQ, per germline. The CDR3 region has the DNA TGCGCCAGCAGCTCGTACGTTCTGGATACGCAGTATTTT. It codes for CASSSYVLDTQYF.

The chain employs TRBV28 and TRBJ2-1; 8 nucleotides align to TRBD2. The germline CDR1 and CDR2 sequences are MDHEN and SYDVKM. V was pared by 5 bases and J by 2 bases, with 2 bases of the junction left unmatched. The CDR3 length is 14 residues. CDR3 coding DNA: TGTGCCAGCAGTAGCGGGAGTGCCTACAATGAGCAGTTCTTC. It translates to CASSSGSAYNEQFF.

The CDR3 nucleotides are TGTGCCAGCAGCACAAGACAGGGGATGAGCACAGATACGCAGTATTTT. This sequence encodes CASSTRQGMSTDTQYF. This sequence joins TRBV7-9 and TRBJ2-3; 8 nucleotides line up with TRBD1. This CDR3 spans 16 amino acids. Germline CDR1 reads SEHNR; CDR2 reads FQNEAQ (reference sequence). V dropped 5 bases and J dropped 0; count of bases not matched to a gene: 7.

The chain uses TRBV2 and TRBJ2-7; 8 nucleotides align to TRBD2. The V segment lost 0 bases and the J segment 6 bases; nucleotides outside the gene matches: 7. The CDR3 spans 15 residues. In germline, CDR1 is SNHLY, CDR2 FYNNEI. CDR3 sequence (DNA): TGTGCCAGCAGTGAAGCGCGAGCGGGAGTGAGCGAGCAGTACTTC. The encoded protein is CASSEARAGVSEQYF.

The gene calls are TRBV15 and TRBJ2-7; tentative D call: TRBD1 (6 bases). The CDR3 runs to 18 residues. Germline CDR1 reads LNHNV; CDR2 reads YYDKDF (reference sequence). V was shortened by 0 bases and J by 5 bases, with 23 bases between the two germline ends. Here the CDR3 DNA reads TGTGCCACCAGCAGAGACTATCTGGGGGCCACAAGTGGGGACGAGCAGTACTTC. This sequence encodes CATSRDYLGATSGDEQYF.

This chain joins TRBV5-4 and TRBJ2-5; D may match TRBD1 or TRBD2 (5 bases each). Between the trimmed V and J ends, which lost 0 bases and 1 base, there was a span of 7 bases. The germline V gene has CDR1 SGHNT and CDR2 YYREEE (reference sequence). This CDR3 spans 14 amino acids. The CDR3 reads CASSLGGIQETQYF. CDR3 nucleotide sequence: TGTGCCAGCAGCTTGGGGGGGATCCAAGAGACCCAGTACTTC.

V and J are TRBV7-9 and TRBJ1-3; D gene unclear. V shed 3 bases and J shed 0 bases, with 9 bases lying between them. This CDR3 contains 15 residues. Germline V CDR1 and CDR2: SEHNR, FQNEAQ (reference sequence). CDR3 in DNA: TGTGCCAGCAGCTTGCAGAGACCCTCTGGAAACACCATATATTTT. It translates to CASSLQRPSGNTIYF.

This chain's CDR3 is CASSGGTGGEHLSGANVLTF. The CDR3 DNA reads TGCGCCAGCAGCGGCGGGACAGGGGGCGAACACCTCTCTGGGGCCAACGTCCTGACTTTC. This sequence joins TRBV5-1 and TRBJ2-6, with 12 bases lining up with TRBD1. The CDR3 runs 20 residues. Germline lookup yields CDR1 SGHRS and CDR2 YFSETQ. J lost 0 bases, V lost 4 bases, and 11 bases had no gene match.

The rearrangement joins TRBV18 to TRBJ2-1; no firm D call. The length of the CDR3 is 13 residues. Germline V lookup: CDR1 KGHSH, CDR2 LQKENI. V lost 6 bases, J lost 2 bases, and 8 bases lay in between. The CDR3, as DNA: TGTGCCAGCTCGTCTCCTACCTACAATGAGCAGTTCTTC. Amino acid sequence: CASSSPTYNEQFF.

As concerns this clone: Other DNA sequences of this sample code for an identical CDR3. This rearrangement joins TRBV7-2 to TRBJ1-2; D not resolved. The CDR3 covers 12 residues. From germline, CDR1 is SGHTA and CDR2 FQGNSA. Trimming removed 4 bases at V and 0 bases at J, with 3 bases between. The CDR3: CASSSTNYGYTF. The CDR3, as DNA: TGTGCCAGCAGCTCCACTAACTATGGCTACACCTTC.

The genes are TRBV7-9 and TRBJ2-2, with D uncertain. Germline-derived CDR1 and CDR2 are SEHNR and FQNEAQ (reference sequence). The V and J ends lost 2 bases and 1 base respectively, with 11 bases between them. This CDR3 is 16 amino acids long. The CDR3 loop is CASSLKTSGNTGELFF. CDR3 bases: TGTGCCAGCAGCTTAAAGACTTCAGGGAACACCGGGGAGCTGTTTTTT.

The chain carries TRBV9 and TRBJ2-3, with D maybe TRBD1 (6 bases). CDR1 and CDR2 (germline): SGDLS, YYNGEE. Trimming took off 0 bases at V and 7 bases at J, with 15 bases between the two ends. This CDR3 contains 15 residues. CDR3: CASSVGTDPIYTQYF. The CDR3 DNA is TGTGCCAGCAGCGTAGGGACAGATCCTATCTATACGCAGTATTTT. The entire variable domain, with the rest obtained from reference TRBV9 and TRBJ2-3, is as follows: DSGVTQTPKHLITATGQRVTLRCSPRSGDLSVYWYQQSLDQGLQFLIQYYNGEERAKGNILERFSAQQFPDLHSELNLSSLELGDSALYFCASSVGTDPIYTQYFGPGTRLTVL.

The chain joins TRBV4-1 to TRBJ1-1, with 7 positions matching TRBD1. The CDR3 totals 18 residues. Trimming removed 3 bases from V and 1 base from J; junction bases left unmatched: 14. Germline V gives CDR1 MGHRA, CDR2 YSYEKL. CDR3 in DNA: TGCGCCAGCAGCCAGTCAGGGTACCAGACAGGGCAGAACACTGAAGCTTTCTTT. As protein: CASSQSGYQTGQNTEAFF.

V usage is TRBV10-3 and J usage is TRBJ1-5; D uncertain. V was trimmed by 2 bases and J by 7 bases, leaving 6 bases between them. This CDR3 is built from 12 residues. Germline loops: CDR1 ENHRY, CDR2 SYGVKD. The CDR3 loop reads CAISEGAQPQHF. For the CDR3, the DNA is TGTGCCATCAGTGAGGGAGCCCAGCCCCAGCATTTT.

The rearrangement uses TRBV7-2 and TRBJ1-5; possible D gene TRBD1, 6 bases. This CDR3 has 17 amino acids. Germline CDR1 is SGHTA and CDR2 is FQGNSA. The V end was cut by 2 bases, the J end by 4 bases, with 18 bases between. The CDR3 loop is CASSLWGGLRVNQPQHF. The DNA of the CDR3 is TGTGCCAGCAGCTTATGGGGGGGCTTACGGGTTAATCAGCCCCAGCATTTT. Filled out from reference TRBV7-2 and TRBJ1-5, the complete variable domain reads GAGVSQSPSNKVTEKGKDVELRCDPISGHTALYWYRQSLGQGLEFLIYFQGNSAPDKSGLPSDRFSAERTGGSVSTLTIQRTQQEDSAVYLCASSLWGGLRVNQPQHFGDGTRLSIL.

This clone has a single count. V usage is TRBV29-1 and J usage is TRBJ1-2, with 8 positions matching TRBD1. In germline, CDR1 is SQVTM, CDR2 ANQGSEA. V lost 1 base to trimming and J lost 8 bases; unmatched junction nucleotides: 21. The CDR3 sequence is 18 residues long. The CDR3 DNA follows: TGCAGCGTTGAAGGGCTCGACGGGTACTCGACAGGGGCGGAGGGCTACACCTTC. Encoded protein: CSVEGLDGYSTGAEGYTF.

V gene TRBV7-6 combines with J gene TRBJ2-1, with 11 bases matching TRBD2. From germline, CDR1 is SGHVS and CDR2 FNYEAQ. V was pared by 4 bases and J by 0 bases, with 5 bases of the junction left unmatched. This CDR3 is built from 17 residues. Written as DNA, the CDR3 is TGTGCCAGCAGCTCGGGACTAGCGGTTAGCTCCTACAATGAGCAGTTCTTC. As protein: CASSSGLAVSSYNEQFF.

The gene calls are TRBV7-8 and TRBJ2-2, with 7 positions matching TRBD2. The CDR3 extends over 16 amino acids. Germline V gene lookup returns CDR1 SGHVS and CDR2 FQNEAQ. Losses at the gene ends were 4 bases for V and 4 bases for J; bases not matched to a gene: 9. The CDR3 region is CASSSKTGTTTGELFF. As DNA, the CDR3 is TGTGCCAGCAGCTCGAAAACCGGGACTACCACCGGGGAGCTGTTTTTT.

This clone was observed a single time. The gene calls are TRBV4-2 and TRBJ1-2; D is uncertain. Per germline, CDR1 LGHNA and CDR2 YNFKEQ. Trimming stripped 2 bases from V and 0 bases from J, with 10 bases between. The CDR3 is made up of 15 amino acids. The CDR3 nucleotides are TGTGCCAGCAGCCAAACGGAACCAGCTAACTATGGCTACACCTTC. Amino acid sequence: CASSQTEPANYGYTF.

The chain combines TRBV28 with TRBJ2-5; 9 nucleotides line up with TRBD1. CDR3 size: 14 residues. Germline CDR1 and CDR2: MDHEN and SYDVKM. V gave up 8 bases and J gave up 3 bases; unmatched junction bases: 7. The CDR3 sequence is CASETGTGKETQYF. The CDR3 DNA reads TGTGCCAGCGAAACCGGGACAGGGAAAGAGACCCAGTACTTC.

The J gene is TRBJ1-5, the V gene TRBV28; D unresolved. The V end was cut by 7 bases, the J end by 6 bases, with 22 bases between. Per germline, CDR1 MDHEN and CDR2 SYDVKM. CDR3 length: 16 amino acids. CDR3 sequence: CASTDLRSGLSQPQHF. CDR3 DNA: TGTGCCAGCACCGATCTCCGGTCGGGCCTCAGTCAGCCCCAGCATTTT.